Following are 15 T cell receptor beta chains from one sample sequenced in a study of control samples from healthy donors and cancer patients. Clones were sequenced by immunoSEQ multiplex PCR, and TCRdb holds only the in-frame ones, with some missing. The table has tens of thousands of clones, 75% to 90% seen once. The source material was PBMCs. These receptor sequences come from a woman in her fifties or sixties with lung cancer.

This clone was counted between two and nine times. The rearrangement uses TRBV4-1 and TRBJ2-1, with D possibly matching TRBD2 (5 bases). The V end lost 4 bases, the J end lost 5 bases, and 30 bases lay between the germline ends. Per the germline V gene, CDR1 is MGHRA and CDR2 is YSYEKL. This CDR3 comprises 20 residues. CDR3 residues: CASSLEGRASATSNHNEQFF. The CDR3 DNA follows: TGCGCCAGCAGCCTCGAAGGAAGGGCCTCTGCAACTAGTAACCACAATGAGCAGTTCTTC.

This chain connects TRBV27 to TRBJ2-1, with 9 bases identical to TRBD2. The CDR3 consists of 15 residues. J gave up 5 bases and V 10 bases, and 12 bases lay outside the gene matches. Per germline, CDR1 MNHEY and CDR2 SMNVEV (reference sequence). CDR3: CATAIGAGGHNEQFF. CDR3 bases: TGTGCCACCGCAATAGGAGCGGGGGGTCACAATGAGCAGTTCTTC.

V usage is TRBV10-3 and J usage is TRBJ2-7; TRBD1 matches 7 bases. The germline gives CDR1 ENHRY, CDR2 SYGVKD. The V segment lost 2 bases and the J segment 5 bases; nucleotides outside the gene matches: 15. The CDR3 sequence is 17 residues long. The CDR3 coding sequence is TGTGCCATCAGTGAGAGACGCGTTGGGACAGAAAATGACGAGCAGTACTTC. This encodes CAISERRVGTENDEQYF.

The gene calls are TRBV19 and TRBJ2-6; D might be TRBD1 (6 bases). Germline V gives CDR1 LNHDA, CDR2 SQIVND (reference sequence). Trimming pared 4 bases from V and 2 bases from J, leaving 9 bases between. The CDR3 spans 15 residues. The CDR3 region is CASSTPGAGANVLTF. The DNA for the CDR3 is TGTGCCAGTAGTACCCCAGGGGCTGGGGCCAACGTCCTGACTTTC.

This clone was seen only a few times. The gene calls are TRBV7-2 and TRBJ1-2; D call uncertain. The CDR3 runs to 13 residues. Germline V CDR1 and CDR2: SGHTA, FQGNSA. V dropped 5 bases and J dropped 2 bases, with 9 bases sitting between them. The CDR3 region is CASSLNGNYGYTF. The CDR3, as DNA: TGTGCCAGCAGCCTCAACGGGAACTATGGCTACACCTTC.

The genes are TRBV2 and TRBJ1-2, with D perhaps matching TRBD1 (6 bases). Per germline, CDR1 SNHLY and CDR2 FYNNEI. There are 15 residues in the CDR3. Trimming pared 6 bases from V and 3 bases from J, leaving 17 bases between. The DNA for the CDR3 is TGTGCCAGCAGCGAACCCTACAGGGTTGACTATGGCTACACCTTC. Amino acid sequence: CASSEPYRVDYGYTF. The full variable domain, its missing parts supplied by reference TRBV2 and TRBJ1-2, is EPEVTQTPSHQVTQMGQEVILRCVPISNHLYFYWYRQILGQKVEFLVSFYNNEISEKSEIFDDQFSVERPDGSNFTLKIRSTKLEDSAMYFCASSEPYRVDYGYTFGSGTRLTVV.

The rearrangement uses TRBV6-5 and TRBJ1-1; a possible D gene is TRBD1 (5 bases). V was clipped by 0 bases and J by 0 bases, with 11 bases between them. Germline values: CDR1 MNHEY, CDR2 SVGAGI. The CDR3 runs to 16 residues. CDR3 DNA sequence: TGTGCCAGCAGTTACTCTGCAGGGATCATGAACACTGAAGCTTTCTTT. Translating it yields CASSYSAGIMNTEAFF.

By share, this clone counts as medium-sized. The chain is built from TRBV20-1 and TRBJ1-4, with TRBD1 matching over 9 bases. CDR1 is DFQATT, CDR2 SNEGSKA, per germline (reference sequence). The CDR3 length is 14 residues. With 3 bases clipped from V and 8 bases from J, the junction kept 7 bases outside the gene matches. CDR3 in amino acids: CSASIQGALEKLFF. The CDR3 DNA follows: TGCAGTGCTAGTATACAGGGGGCGCTGGAAAAACTGTTTTTT.

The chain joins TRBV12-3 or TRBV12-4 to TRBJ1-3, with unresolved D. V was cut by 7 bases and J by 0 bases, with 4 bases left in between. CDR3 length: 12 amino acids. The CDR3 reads CASTHSGNTIYF. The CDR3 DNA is TGTGCCAGCACTCACTCTGGAAACACCATATATTTT.

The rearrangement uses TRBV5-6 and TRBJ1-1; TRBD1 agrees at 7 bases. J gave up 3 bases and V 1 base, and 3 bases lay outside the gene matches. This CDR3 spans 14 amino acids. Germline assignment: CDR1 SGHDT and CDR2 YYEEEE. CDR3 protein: CASSLMGQYTEAFF. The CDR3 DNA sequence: TGTGCCAGCAGCTTGATGGGACAGTACACTGAAGCTTTCTTT.

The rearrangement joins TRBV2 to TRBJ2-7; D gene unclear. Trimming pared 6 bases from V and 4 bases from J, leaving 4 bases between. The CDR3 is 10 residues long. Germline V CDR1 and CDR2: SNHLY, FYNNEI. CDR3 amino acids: CASRGYEQYF. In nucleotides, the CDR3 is TGTGCCAGCAGGGGGTACGAGCAGTACTTC.

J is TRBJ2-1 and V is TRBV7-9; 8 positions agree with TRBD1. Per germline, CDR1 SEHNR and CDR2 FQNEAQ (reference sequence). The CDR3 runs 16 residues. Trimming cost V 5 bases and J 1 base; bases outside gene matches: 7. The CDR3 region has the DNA TGTGCCAGCAGCCTTAACCGGGACAGGTCCTACAATGAGCAGTTCTTC. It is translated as CASSLNRDRSYNEQFF.

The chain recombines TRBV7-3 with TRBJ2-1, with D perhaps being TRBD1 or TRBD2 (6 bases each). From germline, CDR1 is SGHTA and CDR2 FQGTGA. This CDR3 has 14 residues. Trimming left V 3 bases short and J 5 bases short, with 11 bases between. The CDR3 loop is CASSFAGQHNEQFF. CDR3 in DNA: TGTGCCAGCAGCTTTGCGGGACAACACAATGAGCAGTTCTTC.

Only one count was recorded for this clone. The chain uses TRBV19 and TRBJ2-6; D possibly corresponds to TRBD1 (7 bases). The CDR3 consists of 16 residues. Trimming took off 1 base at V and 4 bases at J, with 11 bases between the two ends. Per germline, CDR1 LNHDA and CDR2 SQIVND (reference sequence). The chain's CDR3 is CASSIGRGVGANVLTF. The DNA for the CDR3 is TGTGCCAGTAGTATAGGCAGGGGGGTCGGGGCCAACGTCCTGACTTTC.

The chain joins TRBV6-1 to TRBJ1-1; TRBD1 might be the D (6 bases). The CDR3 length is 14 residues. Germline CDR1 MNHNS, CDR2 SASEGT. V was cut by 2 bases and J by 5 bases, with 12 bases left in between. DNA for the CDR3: TGTGCCAGCAGTGAAAACAGGGACGGGACTGAAGCTTTCTTT. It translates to CASSENRDGTEAFF.